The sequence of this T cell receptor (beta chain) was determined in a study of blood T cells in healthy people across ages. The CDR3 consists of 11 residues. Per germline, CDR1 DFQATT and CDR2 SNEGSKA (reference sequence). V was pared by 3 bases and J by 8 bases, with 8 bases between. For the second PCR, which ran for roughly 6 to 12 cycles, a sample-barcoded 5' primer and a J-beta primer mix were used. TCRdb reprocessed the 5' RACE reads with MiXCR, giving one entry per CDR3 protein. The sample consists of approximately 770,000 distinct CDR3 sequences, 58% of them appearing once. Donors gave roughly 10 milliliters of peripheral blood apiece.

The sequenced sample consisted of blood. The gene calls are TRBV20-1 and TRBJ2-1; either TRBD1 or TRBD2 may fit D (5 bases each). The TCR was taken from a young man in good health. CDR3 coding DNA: TGCAGTGCTAGGGGGGTACATGAGCAGTTCTTC. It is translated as CSARGVHEQFF.